The 22 T cell receptor beta chains given below trace back to one sample, sequenced in a study of cytomegalovirus exposure and HLA in healthy donors. The PCR used 60 Vbeta and 13 Jbeta primers. Generated by immunoSEQ multiplex PCR, the TCRdb table keeps only in-frame clones and is missing some. The table records roughly 180,000 clones, approximately 82% of them present only once. The sample taken for sequencing was PBMCs. All receptors derive from a woman under 30 in good health and CMV-seropositive.

The chain is built from TRBV30 and TRBJ1-2, with D tentatively TRBD1 (5 bases). In germline, CDR1 is GTSNPN, CDR2 SVGIG (reference sequence). V lost 2 bases to trimming and J lost 5 bases, with 21 bases between them. The CDR3 totals 16 residues. In nucleotides, the CDR3 is TGTGCCTGGAGTCCCCACTTGGCAGGGAAGAATTATGGCTACACCTTC. Its translation is CAWSPHLAGKNYGYTF.

The chain combines TRBV27 with TRBJ1-2; D ambiguous. Trimming removed 5 bases at V and 0 bases at J, with 10 bases between. This CDR3 spans 14 amino acids. Germline CDR1 is MNHEY and CDR2 is SMNVEV (reference sequence). CDR3 nucleotides: TGTGCCAGCAGTAGAGGATCGGCTAACTATGGCTACACCTTC. Residues: CASSRGSANYGYTF.

The chain joins TRBV11-3 to TRBJ2-3; D remains ambiguous. Germline V gene lookup returns CDR1 SGHNT and CDR2 YENEEA. Trimming stripped 3 bases from V and 0 bases from J, with 7 bases between. This CDR3 spans 14 amino acids. The chain's CDR3 is CASSLAASTDTQYF. The DNA for the CDR3 is TGTGCCAGCAGCTTGGCGGCTAGCACAGATACGCAGTATTTT.

The gene calls are TRBV19 and TRBJ1-5; 8 nucleotides match TRBD1. Germline-derived CDR1 and CDR2 are LNHDA and SQIVND (reference sequence). With 9 bases clipped from V and 2 bases from J, the junction kept 6 bases outside the gene matches. The CDR3 has 14 amino acids. The CDR3 spells CASSWGQGNQPQHF. DNA for the CDR3: TGTGCCAGCTCATGGGGACAGGGCAATCAGCCCCAGCATTTT.

V and J are TRBV25-1 and TRBJ2-3; 12 nucleotides align to TRBD2. Germline CDR1 MGHDK, CDR2 SYGVNS. V was clipped by 0 bases and J by 6 bases; unmatched bases: 7. The CDR3 spans 17 residues. The chain's CDR3 is CASSEYGLAGGPDTQYF. In DNA form, the CDR3 reads TGTGCCAGCAGTGAATATGGCCTAGCGGGGGGGCCGGATACGCAGTATTTT.

This chain joins TRBV6-5 and TRBJ2-5, with TRBD2 matching over 10 bases. V shed 0 bases and J 5 bases; nucleotides not matched to a gene: 6. The CDR3 runs to 16 residues. CDR1 MNHEY and CDR2 SVGAGI come from the germline V gene. Written as DNA, the CDR3 is TGTGCCAGCAGTTACTCGACTAGCGGGTTCGTGGAGACCCAGTACTTC. Encoded protein: CASSYSTSGFVETQYF.

Comments on this clone: Its ends do not fully match the called genes, so a read error is possible. The rearrangement joins TRBV7-7 to TRBJ1-1; TRBD1 is a possible D gene (6 bases). Germline values: CDR1 SSHAT, CDR2 FNYEAQ (reference sequence). The CDR3 sequence is 17 residues long. CDR3 sequence: CASSLKSFEDRHTEAFF. The CDR3 DNA follows: TGTGCTAGCAGCTTAAAATCTTTTGAGGACAGACACACTGAAGCTTTCTTT.

The CDR3 spells CASSQGSGDSPLHF. The CDR3, as DNA: TGCGCCAGCAGCCAAGGTTCAGGCGATTCACCCCTCCACTTT. This chain uses TRBV4-1 with TRBJ1-6; D remains unclear. V dropped 1 base and J dropped 8 bases, with 9 bases sitting between them. The CDR3 is 14 residues long. Germline V gene data show CDR1 as MGHRA and CDR2 as YSYEKL.

In this sample, this clone turned up once. This chain connects TRBV7-9 to TRBJ1-2; 7 nucleotides agree with TRBD1. CDR1 is SEHNR, CDR2 FQNEAQ, per germline (reference sequence). Trimming cost V 2 bases and J 3 bases; bases outside gene matches: 9. This CDR3 region has 16 residues. CDR3: CASSLLRDRAYYGYTF. The CDR3 region has the DNA TGTGCCAGCAGCTTACTTAGGGACAGAGCCTACTATGGCTACACCTTC.

The chain recombines TRBV4-1 with TRBJ1-3, with a possible D match to TRBD1 (6 bases). V was cut by 2 bases and J by 3 bases, with 20 bases left in between. CDR3 length: 18 amino acids. Germline CDR1 reads MGHRA; CDR2 reads YSYEKL. CDR3 nucleotides: TGCGCCAGCAGCCAAATGGTCCGAACAGGGCAAGGTGGAAACACCATATATTTT. This encodes CASSQMVRTGQGGNTIYF.

The V call is TRBV30, the J call TRBJ1-1; the D gene is possibly TRBD1 (6 bases). The CDR3 sequence is 16 residues long. The ends were cut back, 0 bases at V and 4 bases at J, with 18 bases in the middle. Germline CDR1 reads GTSNPN; CDR2 reads SVGIG (reference sequence). The CDR3 loop is CAWSVGGRGFGTEAFF. DNA of the CDR3: TGTGCCTGGAGTGTGGGGGGGCGGGGATTCGGCACTGAAGCTTTCTTT.

This clone was observed a few times. The V and J genes are TRBV6-4 and TRBJ2-5; 7 bases line up with TRBD2. The CDR3 has 14 amino acids. The germline CDR1 and CDR2 sequences are MRHNA and SNTAGT. V was pared by 11 bases and J by 2 bases, with 11 bases of the junction left unmatched. The DNA of the CDR3 is TGTGCCGGTTGTGGGAGGGACGATCAAGAGACCCAGTACTTC. It encodes CAGCGRDDQETQYF.

The chain carries TRBV5-1 and TRBJ1-1, with D hard to call. The CDR3 covers 14 residues. The V gene's germline CDR1 is SGHRS and CDR2 YFSETQ. The V gene lost 3 bases and the J gene lost 4 bases, with 13 bases spanning the gap. The chain's CDR3 is CASSSPSRGTEAFF. The CDR3 nucleotides read TGCGCCAGCAGCTCTCCAAGCCGGGGCACTGAAGCTTTCTTT.

This chain links TRBV4-1 with TRBJ2-7, with 10 bases that match TRBD1. Germline trimming cut 0 bases from V and 3 bases from J; bases unmatched to any gene: 5. Germline assignment: CDR1 MGHRA and CDR2 YSYEKL. The CDR3 is made up of 16 amino acids. CDR3: CASSQDLDRGNYEQYF. In nucleotides, the CDR3 is TGCGCCAGCAGCCAAGACCTGGACAGGGGGAACTACGAGCAGTACTTC.

The CDR3 nucleotides read TGTGCCAGCAGCTTAGGACTAGCGGGGGGGCGGGGAAACATTCAGTACTTC. It specifies CASSLGLAGGRGNIQYF. V usage is TRBV7-2 and J usage is TRBJ2-4; 14 bases map to TRBD2. The ends lost 1 base at V and 6 bases at J; junction bases unmatched: 5. From germline, CDR1 is SGHTA and CDR2 FQGNSA. The length of the CDR3 is 17 residues.

This chain connects TRBV5-1 to TRBJ2-2, with TRBD1 identical over 8 bases. With V trimmed by 4 bases and J by 0 bases, 11 bases remained unmatched. This CDR3 comprises 18 residues. Germline V gene lookup returns CDR1 SGHRS and CDR2 YFSETQ. CDR3 amino acids: CASSLIPGGPTNTGELFF. CDR3 in DNA: TGCGCCAGCAGCCTGATTCCAGGGGGCCCTACGAACACCGGGGAGCTGTTTTTT. Full variable domain (outside the CDR3, taken from reference TRBV5-1 and TRBJ2-2): KAGVTQTPRYLIKTRGQQVTLSCSPISGHRSVSWYQQTPGQGLQFLFEYFSETQRNKGNFPGRFSGRQFSNSRSEMNVSTLELGDSALYLCASSLIPGGPTNTGELFFGEGSRLTVL.

CDR3 region: CASSALAGGPTQRTDTQYF. DNA for the CDR3: TGTGCCAGCAGCGCACTAGCGGGGGGTCCTACGCAACGTACAGATACGCAGTATTTT. V is TRBV9 and J is TRBJ2-3; 12 positions agree with TRBD2. Per germline, CDR1 SGDLS and CDR2 YYNGEE. The V segment lost 3 bases and the J segment 3 bases; nucleotides outside the gene matches: 14. The CDR3 runs to 19 residues.

The chain couples TRBV28 to TRBJ2-7, with 9 bases identical to TRBD2. The ends lost 5 bases at V and 4 bases at J; junction bases unmatched: 9. This CDR3 has 15 amino acids. Germline CDR1 and CDR2: MDHEN and SYDVKM. In nucleotides, the CDR3 is TGTGCCAGCAGTGGGTCTGGCGGGGGGGCTTACGAGCAGTACTTC. Its translation: CASSGSGGGAYEQYF.

The gene calls are TRBV30 and TRBJ2-2; 11 bases fit TRBD1. The V segment lost 5 bases and the J segment 3 bases; nucleotides outside the gene matches: 8. The length of the CDR3 is 16 residues. Germline CDR1 GTSNPN, CDR2 SVGIG (reference sequence). The CDR3 sequence: CAWDADRGPDTGELFF. The CDR3 nucleotides are TGTGCCTGGGACGCGGACAGGGGGCCAGACACCGGGGAGCTGTTTTTT. Looking up the rest from reference TRBV30 and TRBJ2-2 gives the full variable domain: SQTIHQWPATLVQPVGSPLSLECTVEGTSNPNLYWYRQAAGRGLQLLFYSVGIGQISSEVPQNLSASRPQDRQFILSSKKLLLSDSGFYLCAWDADRGPDTGELFFGEGSRLTVL.

This chain links TRBV2 with TRBJ2-3; D not resolved. The CDR3 loop spans 13 amino acids. The V gene lost 0 bases and the J gene lost 6 bases, with 7 bases spanning the gap. The V gene's germline CDR1 is SNHLY and CDR2 FYNNEI. The CDR3 loop reads CASSEASSDTQYF. The DNA for the CDR3 is TGTGCCAGCAGTGAAGCTTCGAGTGATACGCAGTATTTT.

The chain links TRBV29-1 to TRBJ2-5, with 9 bases aligning to TRBD2. V lost 2 bases to trimming and J lost 2 bases; unmatched junction nucleotides: 9. This CDR3 contains 16 residues. Germline V CDR1 and CDR2: SQVTM, ANQGSEA. The CDR3 loop reads CSVELAGPNFQETQYF. The CDR3 bases are TGCAGCGTTGAACTAGCGGGGCCCAATTTTCAAGAGACCCAGTACTTC.

This clone was recorded once. This chain joins TRBV30 and TRBJ1-1, with a tentative D call TRBD1 (5 bases). Per the germline V gene, CDR1 is GTSNPN and CDR2 is SVGIG (reference sequence). Trimming removed 0 bases at V and 10 bases at J, with 15 bases between. The CDR3 covers 13 residues. CDR3 DNA: TGTGCCTGGAGTGTCCTGGGAGGGGTCCGAGCTTTCTTT. Amino acids: CAWSVLGGVRAFF.